These T cell receptor beta chains were read from a single sample in a study of blood T cells in healthy people across ages. Each CDR3 protein gets one entry after TCRdb re-called the 5' RACE reads with MiXCR. This sample yields about 1.1 million distinct CDR3 sequences, of which 35% to 45% are seen a single time; over 10% belongs to the top ten. The source material was blood. Receptor source: a man aged 18 to 35 in good health. Each CDR3 is given with its conserved first and last residue. D genes are given only for firm matches. Rows give clone size only sometimes, using once, few, many, or a class for an expanded clone.

D | J | size | length | V | CDR3 | DNA
TRBD2 | TRBJ2-7 | few | 18 | TRBV11-2 | CASSLEGTWLAASYEQYF | TGTGCCAGCAGCTTAGAGGGGACGTGGCTAGCGGCTTCCTACGAGCAGTACTTC
NA | TRBJ2-1 | few | 14 | TRBV20-1 | CSAPSIPGVNEQFF | TGCAGTGCTCCATCAATACCCGGGGTCAATGAGCAGTTCTTC
NA | TRBJ1-4 | few | 14 | TRBV20-1 | CSATGAATNEKLFF | TGCAGTGCTACAGGGGCCGCAACTAATGAAAAACTGTTTTTT
TRBD2 | TRBJ2-3 | NA | 17 | TRBV28 | CASRGTSGGHSTDTQYF | TGTGCCAGCAGGGGGACTAGCGGGGGACATAGCACAGATACGCAGTATTTT
NA | TRBJ2-1 | many | 15 | TRBV4-2 | CASSPGGRSYNEQFF | TGTGCCAGCAGTCCCGGGGGGCGCTCCTACAATGAGCAGTTCTTC
TRBD1 | TRBJ2-7 | NA | 15 | TRBV9 | CASSKTGTVAYEQYF | TGTGCCAGCAGCAAAACCGGGACAGTAGCCTACGAGCAGTACTTC
NA | TRBJ2-7 | NA | 16 | TRBV5-1 | CASSLDALGGGDEQYF | TGCGCCAGCAGCTTGGACGCTCTGGGCGGGGGCGACGAGCAGTACTTC
NA | TRBJ1-5 | few | 16 | TRBV20-1 | CSARDRHSFPNQPQHF | TGCAGTGCTAGAGACAGGCACTCCTTCCCCAATCAGCCCCAGCATTTT
NA | TRBJ2-1 | many | 12 | TRBV11-2 | CASSLDGYEQFF | TGTGCCAGCAGCTTAGACGGGTATGAGCAGTTCTTC
NA | TRBJ2-1 | few | 16 | TRBV27 | CASSFEGSRLNNEQFF | TGTGCCAGCAGTTTTGAGGGAAGTCGGCTCAACAATGAGCAGTTCTTC
NA | TRBJ2-2 | few | 12 | TRBV12-3/TRBV12-4 | CASTRDHGELFF | TGTGCCAGCACCAGGGACCACGGGGAGCTGTTTTTT
NA | TRBJ2-7 | few | 17 | TRBV20-1 | CSARGLTGSQTSYEQYF | TGCAGTGCTAGAGGGCTGACGGGATCCCAAACCTCCTACGAGCAGTACTTC
TRBD2 | TRBJ2-1 | once | 17 | TRBV6-2/TRBV6-3 | CASSYSASGGDMDEQFF | TGTGCCAGCAGTTACTCGGCTAGCGGGGGGGATATGGATGAGCAGTTCTTC
NA | TRBJ1-2 | many | 13 | TRBV12-3/TRBV12-4 | CASSLSGVFGYTF | TGTGCCAGCAGCCTATCAGGGGTCTTTGGCTACACCTTC
TRBD1 | TRBJ1-2 | few | 12 | TRBV29-1 | CSVGQGAWGYTF | TGCAGCGTTGGACAGGGGGCTTGGGGCTACACCTTC
NA | TRBJ2-1 | many | 14 | TRBV12-3/TRBV12-4 | CASSGQNRYNEQFF | TGTGCCAGCAGTGGACAGAATAGATACAATGAGCAGTTCTTC
TRBD2 | TRBJ2-3 | few | 17 | TRBV7-9 | CASSLLQAGGWTDTQYF | TGTGCCAGCAGCTTACTACAAGCGGGGGGATGGACAGATACGCAGTATTTT